This T cell receptor beta chain stems from a study of CD8 T cells in Susac syndrome. Study findings and constraints: A relatively small number of individuals underwent TCR sequencing and HLA analysis.

This clonotype was seen more than once but under ten times. Its antigen remains unknown. V dropped 6 bases and J dropped 3 bases, with 11 bases sitting between them. The CDR3 is 13 amino acids. The V gene's germline CDR1 is MNHEY and CDR2 SMNVEV (reference sequence). Peripheral blood CD8+ and CD4+ T cells were profiled by TCR beta sequencing. Negative isolation yielded CD4+ and CD8+ T cells, and FACS enriched TEMRA cells. Random hexamers served to reverse transcribe roughly 0.45 to 1 ug RNA. An immunoSEQ multiplex PCR generated amplified TCR beta CDR3 products spanning 54 Vbeta and 13 Jbeta. TCRdb reanalysed the immunoSEQ multiplex PCR reads using MiXCR and keeps one entry per CDR3 protein. The sample lists hundreds of thousands of distinct CDR3 sequences, 70% to 90% occurring once.

The clonotype originates from a human donor with multiple sclerosis. Sequencing was carried out using CD8+ T cells from PBMCs. V usage is TRBV27 and J usage is TRBJ1-1, with D perhaps matching TRBD1 (5 bases). CDR3 DNA: TGTGCCAGCAGCTTGGGGGTGGACACTGAAGCTTTCTTT. It translates to CASSLGVDTEAFF.